The T cell receptor (beta chain) described here comes from a study of cytomegalovirus exposure and HLA in healthy donors. Study-wide findings and caveats: With later analysis, a missense DCLRE1C variant became linked to TCR beta V- and J-gene trimming.

Germline lookup yields CDR1 SNHLY and CDR2 FYNNEI. The CDR3 is 16 residues long. Unmatched junction bases numbered 4, after V lost 1 base and J lost 3 bases. Use of 60 Vbeta and 13 Jbeta primers characterized the PCR. Profiling relied on immunoSEQ multiplex PCR, and the TCRdb table lists in-frame clones only, not all of them. The profile shows some 150,000 clones, roughly 80% of them singletons. As concerns this clone: Its specificity is unknown.

V is TRBV2 and J is TRBJ2-3, with 10 nucleotides matching TRBD2. The source of this sequence is a woman aged 35 to 49 in good health and CMV-seropositive. Source material: PBMCs. The CDR3 sequence is CASSEGAGGLTDTQYF. The CDR3 DNA sequence: TGTGCCAGCAGTGAAGGAGCGGGGGGGTTGACAGATACGCAGTATTTT. The full variable domain, with the rest looked up from reference TRBV2 and TRBJ2-3, is EPEVTQTPSHQVTQMGQEVILRCVPISNHLYFYWYRQILGQKVEFLVSFYNNEISEKSEIFDDQFSVERPDGSNFTLKIRSTKLEDSAMYFCASSEGAGGLTDTQYFGPGTRLTVL.